Following are 22 T cell receptor beta chains from one sample sequenced in a study of blood T cell repertoires in COVID-19. The assay was immunoSEQ multiplex PCR, and TCRdb's table has in-frame clones only and misses some. The table lists 300,000 to 400,000 clones, 88% of them singletons, with 1.5% to 2% in the top ten. Source material: peripheral blood. The receptors originated from a woman between 25 and 40 years old with COVID-19, enrolled during active disease.

The chain has TRBV2 and TRBJ2-4; maybe TRBD1 (6 bases). The CDR3 spans 13 residues. Germline assignment: CDR1 SNHLY and CDR2 FYNNEI. Trimming shortened V by 9 bases and J by 2 bases, and 11 bases separated the two germline ends. CDR3 coding DNA: TGTGCCAGACAGGGCAGAACCAAAAACATTCAGTACTTC. This gives the protein CARQGRTKNIQYF.

The chain carries TRBV9 and TRBJ1-4; D is unclear. V was pared by 0 bases and J by 5 bases, with 11 bases between. CDR3 length: 15 amino acids. Germline V CDR1 and CDR2: SGDLS, YYNGEE. The CDR3 here is CASSVAGQVNEKLFF. The CDR3 bases are TGTGCCAGCAGCGTAGCTGGGCAGGTGAATGAAAAACTGTTTTTT.

This clone was counted once. The chain combines TRBV29-1 with TRBJ1-2; D is unresolved. V shed 7 bases and J shed 0 bases, with 9 bases lying between them. The CDR3 runs 12 residues. Germline lookup yields CDR1 SQVTM and CDR2 ANQGSEA. The CDR3 protein is CSAKQANYGYTF. CDR3 DNA sequence: TGCAGCGCCAAACAAGCTAACTATGGCTACACCTTC.

In regard to this clone: Other DNA sequences of this sample code for an identical CDR3. The rearrangement links TRBV12-3 or TRBV12-4 to TRBJ1-6; no clear D gene. V was clipped by 1 base and J by 10 bases, with 5 bases between them. The CDR3 sequence is 12 residues long. The CDR3 nucleotides read TGTGCCAGCAGTTTAGGCGGCTCACCCCTCCACTTT. Its translation is CASSLGGSPLHF.

The V and J genes are TRBV28 and TRBJ1-2; D unresolved. The CDR3 runs to 13 residues. Between the trimmed V and J ends, which lost 1 base and 2 bases, there was a span of 5 bases. CDR1 and CDR2 (germline): MDHEN, SYDVKM. Here the CDR3 reads CASSLSTNYGYTF. The CDR3 coding sequence is TGTGCCAGCAGTTTATCTACGAACTATGGCTACACCTTC.

The count of this clone is one. The J gene is TRBJ1-2, the V gene TRBV19, with D possibly matching TRBD1 (6 bases). Germline CDR1 LNHDA, CDR2 SQIVND (reference sequence). The CDR3 has 14 amino acids. The germline V and J ends were trimmed by 2 bases and 4 bases, with 11 bases remaining between them. CDR3 in amino acids: CASSITTGSYGYTF. CDR3 nucleotide sequence: TGTGCCAGTAGTATAACCACAGGGTCCTATGGCTACACCTTC.

The V and J genes are TRBV19 and TRBJ1-2, with TRBD1 matching over 7 bases. In germline, CDR1 is LNHDA, CDR2 SQIVND (reference sequence). This CDR3 is built from 16 residues. V was pared by 3 bases and J by 6 bases, with 13 bases of the junction left unmatched. CDR3 loop: CASSMAAGGGTHGYTF. The CDR3 DNA reads as TGTGCCAGTAGTATGGCGGCTGGAGGGGGCACACATGGCTACACCTTC.

This chain's CDR3 is CASNLQGATVGELFF. The CDR3 DNA reads as TGTGCCAGCAACCTTCAGGGGGCTACAGTGGGGGAGCTGTTTTTT. The J gene is TRBJ2-2, the V gene TRBV3-1 (or the pseudogene TRBV3-2); 8 bases align to TRBD1. The V segment lost 7 bases and the J segment 8 bases; nucleotides outside the gene matches: 12. Germline CDR1 and CDR2: LGHDT and YNNKEL (reference sequence). The CDR3 spans 15 residues.

V is TRBV5-1 and J is TRBJ1-6, with 11 bases identical to TRBD1. Losses at the gene ends were 0 bases for V and 9 bases for J; bases not matched to a gene: 8. CDR3 length: 17 amino acids. From germline, CDR1 is SGHRS and CDR2 YFSETQ. CDR3 bases: TGCGCCAGCAGCTTGGAGGGACAGGGGGTTTTTGGTTCACCCCTCCACTTT. It encodes CASSLEGQGVFGSPLHF. Drawing the rest from reference TRBV5-1 and TRBJ1-6, the complete variable domain is KAGVTQTPRYLIKTRGQQVTLSCSPISGHRSVSWYQQTPGQGLQFLFEYFSETQRNKGNFPGRFSGRQFSNSRSEMNVSTLELGDSALYLCASSLEGQGVFGSPLHFGNGTRLTVT.

The J gene is TRBJ1-2, the V gene TRBV4-3; TRBD1 matches at 8 bases. Losses at the gene ends were 0 bases for V and 7 bases for J; bases not matched to a gene: 16. CDR1 is LGHNA, CDR2 YSLEER, per germline. There are 18 residues in the CDR3. In nucleotides, the CDR3 is TGCGCCAGCAGCCAAGATTTGCAGGGGGCGATCGGTTTTCGTGGCTACACCTTC. It yields the protein CASSQDLQGAIGFRGYTF.

The V call is TRBV19, the J call TRBJ1-6; D ambiguous. CDR1 LNHDA and CDR2 SQIVND come from the germline V gene (reference sequence). CDR3 length: 13 amino acids. V lost 6 bases and J lost 7, with 10 bases in between. This CDR3 reads CASRPNENSPLHF. CDR3 sequence (DNA): TGTGCCAGTAGACCGAATGAGAATTCACCCCTCCACTTT. Supplemented by reference TRBV19 and TRBJ1-6, the full variable domain reads DGGITQSPKYLFRKEGQNVTLSCEQNLNHDAMYWYRQDPGQGLRLIYYSQIVNDFQKGDIAEGYSVSREKKESFPLTVTSAQKNPTAFYLCASRPNENSPLHFGNGTRLTVT.

This chain uses TRBV5-1 with TRBJ2-6; no clear D. Germline CDR1 SGHRS, CDR2 YFSETQ. The ends were cut back, 5 bases at V and 2 bases at J, with 5 bases in the middle. The CDR3 contains 13 residues. The CDR3 DNA sequence: TGCGCCAGCAGTTCTCCTGGGGCCAACGTCCTGACTTTC. It codes for CASSSPGANVLTF.

The CDR3 spells CASSPEQGNGYTF. CDR3 bases: TGTGCCAGCTCACCGGAACAGGGGAATGGCTACACCTTC. This sequence joins TRBV18 and TRBJ1-2, with TRBD1 identical over 7 bases. V dropped 3 bases and J dropped 6; count of bases not matched to a gene: 4. The CDR3 extends over 13 amino acids. Germline V CDR1 and CDR2: KGHSH, LQKENI.

CDR3 sequence (DNA): TGTGCCAGCCGGGGGGCGGGGGAGACCCAGTACTTC. Translating gives CASRGAGETQYF. The rearrangement uses TRBV5-4 and TRBJ2-5, with D perhaps matching TRBD2 (7 bases). The ends were cut back, 7 bases at V and 5 bases at J, with 12 bases in the middle. CDR1 and CDR2 (germline): SGHNT, YYREEE (reference sequence). This CDR3 region has 12 residues.

This clone was seen just once. This rearrangement joins TRBV21-1 to TRBJ1-1; the table's D call TRBD1 went unverified against the DNA. TRBV21-1 is described as a pseudogene. CDR3 length equals 16 residues. For the CDR3, the DNA is TGTGCCAGCAGCAAAAAGGAGGGGGCCAGGTACACTGAAGCTTTCTTT. Translating it yields CASSKKEGARYTEAFF.

The genes are TRBV6-1 and TRBJ1-2, with a tentative D call TRBD1 (5 bases). Germline loops: CDR1 MNHNS, CDR2 SASEGT. The CDR3 has 17 amino acids. V was shortened by 1 base and J by 8 bases, with 23 bases between the two germline ends. The CDR3 region has the DNA TGTGCCAGCAGTGAAGGGGGCTGGGGAGGGGCTATATCCGGCTACACCTTC. Translation gives CASSEGGWGGAISGYTF.

This clone is a singleton in its sample. The chain has TRBV7-9 and TRBJ2-1, with a possible D match to TRBD2 (7 bases). The germline V gene encodes CDR1 SEHNR and CDR2 FQNEAQ (reference sequence). V was cut by 0 bases and J by 4 bases, with 16 bases left in between. The CDR3 spans 17 residues. In nucleotides, the CDR3 is TGTGCCAGCAGCTTAGCCCGTGGGGGGGCCCAGTACAATGAGCAGTTCTTC. Protein sequence: CASSLARGGAQYNEQFF.

The V call is TRBV3-1 (or the pseudogene TRBV3-2), the J call TRBJ2-3, with 7 bases lining up with TRBD1. After removal of 0 bases from V and 6 bases from J, the junction contained 6 bases not matched to a gene. This CDR3 has 15 amino acids. CDR1 and CDR2 (germline): LGHDT, YNNKEL (reference sequence). As DNA, the CDR3 is TGTGCCAGCAGCCAAGAACTGACAGGGTTGGATACGCAGTATTTT. This encodes CASSQELTGLDTQYF.

The V and J genes are TRBV27 and TRBJ2-2, with a possible D match to TRBD2 (7 bases). This CDR3 is built from 15 residues. Trimming took off 5 bases at V and 9 bases at J, with 19 bases between the two ends. Germline V gene data show CDR1 as MNHEY and CDR2 as SMNVEV (reference sequence). The CDR3 region is CASSSQAGAFWELFF. The CDR3 region has the DNA TGTGCCAGCAGTAGTCAGGCGGGGGCCTTCTGGGAGCTGTTTTTT.

The rearrangement links TRBV6-5 to TRBJ2-7, with unresolved D. The CDR3 runs 14 residues. Per germline, CDR1 MNHEY and CDR2 SVGAGI. Between the trimmed V and J ends, which lost 0 bases and 0 bases, there was a span of 6 bases. The chain's CDR3 is CASSYSGSSYEQYF. CDR3 nucleotide sequence: TGTGCCAGCAGTTACTCGGGCAGCTCCTACGAGCAGTACTTC.

The rearrangement links TRBV4-1 to TRBJ1-1; 9 bases match TRBD1. This CDR3 region has 15 residues. V lost 8 bases to trimming and J lost 8 bases; unmatched junction nucleotides: 15. The germline gives CDR1 MGHRA, CDR2 YSYEKL. The CDR3 here is CASRSGTGNTGEAFF. Here the CDR3 DNA reads TGCGCCAGCCGCAGCGGGACAGGGAACACTGGGGAAGCTTTCTTT.

The CDR3 region is CASSWRASGTDTQYF. The CDR3 coding sequence is TGTGCCAGCAGCTGGAGGGCGAGTGGGACAGATACGCAGTATTTT. V and J are TRBV7-9 and TRBJ2-3; possibly TRBD2 for D (6 bases). Between the trimmed V and J ends, which lost 4 bases and 3 bases, there was a span of 14 bases. Germline values: CDR1 SEHNR, CDR2 FQNEAQ (reference sequence). The CDR3 extends over 15 amino acids.